The 29 T cell receptor beta chains below were found in one sample sequenced in a study of T cells in Graves' hyperthyroidism and ophthalmopathy. RNA transcripts served as the template for amplifying TCR beta CDR3 regions. A first-round RT-PCR of the TCR CDR3 used the HTBI primer set. TCRdb independently ran MiXCR on the multiplex PCR reads; one entry per CDR3 protein. Among 550,000 to 650,000 distinct CDR3 sequences listed, around 13% were seen once. The sequenced sample consisted of blood. These receptors all come from a woman younger than 45 with Graves' hyperthyroidism that later progressed to Graves' ophthalmopathy.

The sample holds a few counts of this clonotype. The J gene is TRBJ2-2, the V gene TRBV6-1; the match to TRBD1 covers 8 bases. This CDR3 spans 13 amino acids. V shed 6 bases, J shed 7 bases, and the junction held 4 bases outside the gene matches. Germline-derived CDR1 and CDR2 are MNHNS and SASEGT. CDR3 in amino acids: CASRTGGHGELFF. The CDR3 nucleotides read TGTGCCAGCAGAACAGGGGGTCACGGGGAGCTGTTTTTT.

This clonotype was observed a handful of times. The chain has TRBV6-2 or TRBV6-3 and TRBJ2-3; no reliable D call. Trimming removed 6 bases at V and 6 bases at J, with 10 bases between. The CDR3 spans 12 residues. Germline-derived CDR1 and CDR2 are MNHEY and SVGEGT. The CDR3 loop reads CASSSAEDTQYF. Here the CDR3 DNA reads TGTGCCAGCAGCTCGGCGGAGGATACGCAGTATTTT.

The J gene is TRBJ2-5, the V gene TRBV7-3, with TRBD1 matching over 8 bases. The CDR3 is 13 residues long. From germline, CDR1 is SGHTA and CDR2 FQGTGA. Losses at the gene ends were 4 bases for V and 4 bases for J; bases not matched to a gene: 2. The CDR3 loop is CASSSDRGETQYF. As DNA, the CDR3 is TGTGCCAGCAGCTCCGACAGGGGAGAGACCCAGTACTTC.

At least ten counts were recorded for this clonotype. The gene calls are TRBV20-1 and TRBJ2-7; 7 positions agree with TRBD2. This CDR3 region has 14 residues. V lost 5 bases and J lost 0; bases outside the gene matches: 7. Germline V gives CDR1 DFQATT, CDR2 SNEGSKA (reference sequence). The CDR3 loop is CSADVGGSSYEQYF. In DNA, the CDR3 is TGCAGTGCTGACGTGGGGGGGAGCTCCTACGAGCAGTACTTC.

This clonotype was detected many times. The chain employs TRBV27 and TRBJ2-3; tentatively, D is TRBD1 (6 bases). Trimming took off 6 bases at V and 11 bases at J, with 18 bases between the two ends. The CDR3 runs to 13 residues. Germline CDR1 is MNHEY and CDR2 is SMNVEV (reference sequence). The CDR3 here is CASRPTGSAGQYF. The CDR3, as DNA: TGTGCCAGCAGACCAACAGGGTCCGCAGGGCAGTATTTT.

This clonotype was seen repeatedly, ten times or more. The chain combines TRBV10-3 with TRBJ1-2, with 8 nucleotides matching TRBD1. CDR1 is ENHRY and CDR2 is SYGVKD in the germline V gene. With 7 bases clipped from V and 3 bases from J, the junction kept 7 bases outside the gene matches. The length of the CDR3 is 14 residues. CDR3 in amino acids: CAITLTGEDYGYTF. CDR3 nucleotides: TGTGCCATCACTTTGACAGGGGAGGACTATGGCTACACCTTC.

This clonotype was seen repeatedly, ten times or more. The gene calls are TRBV3-1 and TRBJ2-5; unclear D gene. The V end was cut by 6 bases, the J end by 10 bases, with 12 bases between. The CDR3 runs 11 residues. Germline V CDR1 and CDR2: LGHDT, YNNKEL (reference sequence). CDR3 sequence (DNA): TGTGCCAGCAGTCAAAGGCGCATCCAGTACTTC. Translating gives CASSQRRIQYF.

This clonotype has at least ten counts. The rearrangement links TRBV2 to TRBJ2-3; D is undetermined. Trimming stripped 1 base from V and 2 bases from J, with 10 bases between. In germline, CDR1 is SNHLY, CDR2 FYNNEI. There are 15 residues in the CDR3. CDR3 sequence: CASSEETPLTDTQYF. In nucleotides, the CDR3 is TGTGCCAGCAGTGAAGAGACACCACTCACAGATACGCAGTATTTT.

This clonotype occurred many times. The chain joins TRBV29-1 to TRBJ2-7; D perhaps matches TRBD2 (5 bases). The CDR3 sequence is 14 residues long. Germline CDR1 and CDR2: SQVTM and ANQGSEA. V shed 4 bases and J shed 0 bases, with 13 bases lying between them. This CDR3 is CSVGGGLASYEQYF. The CDR3, as DNA: TGCAGCGTTGGAGGAGGCCTTGCCTCCTACGAGCAGTACTTC.

At least ten counts were recorded for this clonotype. This chain connects TRBV10-3 to TRBJ1-2, with D tentatively TRBD1 (6 bases). The CDR3 spans 14 residues. Trimming took off 1 base at V and 2 bases at J, with 8 bases between the two ends. The germline gives CDR1 ENHRY, CDR2 SYGVKD. CDR3 in amino acids: CAISEFQGNYGYTF. The CDR3 coding sequence is TGTGCCATCAGTGAGTTTCAGGGGAACTATGGCTACACCTTC.

There are many counts of this clonotype. This chain joins TRBV7-2 and TRBJ1-5; no reliable D call. The germline gives CDR1 SGHTA, CDR2 FQGNSA. This CDR3 has 13 amino acids. The ends were cut back, 4 bases at V and 6 bases at J, with 10 bases in the middle. This chain's CDR3 is CASSSGLSQPQHF. The DNA for the CDR3 is TGTGCCAGCAGCTCTGGATTAAGTCAGCCCCAGCATTTT. Looking up the rest from reference TRBV7-2 and TRBJ1-5 gives the full variable domain: GAGVSQSPSNKVTEKGKDVELRCDPISGHTALYWYRQSLGQGLEFLIYFQGNSAPDKSGLPSDRFSAERTGGSVSTLTIQRTQQEDSAVYLCASSSGLSQPQHFGDGTRLSIL.

The rearrangement uses TRBV6-1 and TRBJ1-3; D gene unclear. This CDR3 is 14 amino acids long. Germline V gene lookup returns CDR1 MNHNS and CDR2 SASEGT. V was shortened by 2 bases and J by 1 base, with 6 bases between the two germline ends. The DNA of the CDR3 is TGTGCCAGCAGTGAACGGGTTTCTGGAAACACCATATATTTT. Amino acid sequence: CASSERVSGNTIYF.

J is TRBJ2-7 and V is TRBV27; D unclear. This CDR3 region has 14 residues. Germline-derived CDR1 and CDR2 are MNHEY and SMNVEV (reference sequence). Trimming removed 2 bases from V and 3 bases from J, with 11 bases in between. CDR3 region: CASSLAGSNYEQYF. Written as DNA, the CDR3 is TGTGCCAGCAGTTTAGCAGGCAGTAACTACGAGCAGTACTTC.

The chain employs TRBV20-1 and TRBJ2-7; no clear D. Trimming took off 6 bases at V and 5 bases at J, with 8 bases between the two ends. The germline gives CDR1 DFQATT, CDR2 SNEGSKA (reference sequence). The CDR3 runs 10 residues. The CDR3, as DNA: TGCAGTGCGTGGGCCAACGAGCAGTACTTC. Translated, it gives CSAWANEQYF.

Concerning this clonotype itself: A clone one base away is much larger, so this may be a read error. It is likely a read error, because the conserved phenylalanine at the end of the CDR3 is missing. V gene TRBV10-3 combines with J gene TRBJ1-1, with D tentatively TRBD1 (5 bases). The CDR3 runs 13 residues. CDR1 ENHRY and CDR2 SYGVKD come from the germline V gene. The V gene lost 11 bases and the J gene lost 5 bases, with 18 bases spanning the gap. The CDR3 nucleotides are TGTGCCTCACAAGGGGATGTTATGACTGAAGCTTTCCTT. Amino acids: CASQGDVMTEAFL.

This clonotype was found many times. This chain uses TRBV7-2 with TRBJ2-7; D perhaps matches TRBD2 (5 bases). The germline gives CDR1 SGHTA, CDR2 FQGNSA. The CDR3 is 14 residues long. Between the trimmed V and J ends, which lost 5 bases and 3 bases, there was a span of 14 bases. The CDR3 nucleotides are TGTGCCAGCAGCGAAATAGCGATCGACTACGAGCAGTACTTC. It encodes CASSEIAIDYEQYF. The whole variable domain, remainder taken from reference TRBV7-2 and TRBJ2-7, is GAGVSQSPSNKVTEKGKDVELRCDPISGHTALYWYRQSLGQGLEFLIYFQGNSAPDKSGLPSDRFSAERTGGSVSTLTIQRTQQEDSAVYLCASSEIAIDYEQYFGPGTRLTVT.

This clonotype has at least ten counts. This chain links TRBV2 with TRBJ2-2; D possibly corresponds to TRBD2 (7 bases). This CDR3 contains 16 residues. Germline CDR1 and CDR2: SNHLY and FYNNEI. Trimming removed 6 bases at V and 4 bases at J, with 18 bases between. The CDR3 nucleotides are TGTGCCAGCAGCGATGAGGGGGGGAAACGCACCGGGGAGCTGTTTTTT. This codes for CASSDEGGKRTGELFF.

This clonotype was detected once. The missing conserved phenylalanine or tryptophan at the end of this CDR3 makes a read error likely. J is TRBJ2-3 and V is TRBV7-2, with 12 bases lining up with TRBD2. The CDR3 has 16 amino acids. The J segment lost 6 bases and the V segment lost 5 bases, leaving 9 bases of the junction unmatched. CDR1 is SGHTA, CDR2 FQGNSA, per germline. For the CDR3, the DNA is TGTGCCAGCAGCATCGAACTAGCGGGAGGCCTGGATACGCAGTATCTT. Its translation: CASSIELAGGLDTQYL.

As for this clonotype: A much larger clone sits a single nucleotide away, making a read error possible. The rearrangement joins TRBV27 to TRBJ1-6; 8 bases map to TRBD1. Germline values: CDR1 MNHEY, CDR2 SMNVEV (reference sequence). This CDR3 region has 17 residues. The V gene end was trimmed by 7 bases and the J gene end by 7 bases; junction bases not matched to a gene: 15. The CDR3 is CASTPQADRVKNSPLHF. The CDR3, as DNA: TGTGCCAGCACCCCCCAGGCGGACAGGGTTAAAAATTCACCCCTCCACTTT.

Of note for this clonotype: This could be a read error, since a much larger clone is one nucleotide away. The V gene is TRBV19, the J gene TRBJ1-5; D gene ambiguous. CDR1 and CDR2 (germline): LNHDA, SQIVND (reference sequence). This CDR3 contains 15 residues. The ends were cut back, 3 bases at V and 11 bases at J, with 20 bases in the middle. The CDR3 coding sequence is TGTGCCAGTAGTATGGGGATAGTCCCCAGCGCAGCCCAGCATTTT. Its translation: CASSMGIVPSAAQHF.

This clonotype was counted at least ten times. The chain combines TRBV20-1 with TRBJ1-2, with D perhaps matching TRBD1 (5 bases). Trimming removed 3 bases from V and 4 bases from J, with 15 bases in between. This CDR3 has 14 amino acids. Germline V gives CDR1 DFQATT, CDR2 SNEGSKA (reference sequence). CDR3 residues: CSARGGTASYGYTF. The CDR3 region has the DNA TGCAGTGCTAGGGGTGGGACCGCAAGCTATGGCTACACCTTC.

This clonotype was found many times. CDR3 residues: CASSWRLAGVKTQYF. As DNA, the CDR3 is TGTGCCAGCAGTTGGAGACTAGCGGGAGTGAAGACCCAGTACTTC. The chain combines TRBV27 with TRBJ2-5, with 12 bases aligning to TRBD2. CDR3 length: 15 amino acids. The germline CDR1 and CDR2 sequences are MNHEY and SMNVEV (reference sequence). V was clipped by 4 bases and J by 6 bases; unmatched bases: 6.

To note about this clonotype: An end of the junction does not agree with germline; a read error may underlie this. The chain uses TRBV7-9 and TRBJ2-2, with D maybe TRBD1 (6 bases). CDR1 is SEHNR, CDR2 FQNEAQ, per germline (reference sequence). The CDR3 spans 15 residues. DNA for the CDR3: TGTGCCAGCAGCTTAGTCGGAGACAGGCGAGGGGGGCTGTTTTTT. Translation gives CASSLVGDRRGGLFF.

This clonotype was recorded only once. This clone may be a read error of a much larger clone one base away. This chain links TRBV7-9 with TRBJ1-1; no reliable D call. This CDR3 region has 13 residues. Germline V lookup: CDR1 SEHNR, CDR2 FQNEAQ (reference sequence). Trimming removed 5 bases at V and 6 bases at J, with 13 bases between. The CDR3 DNA reads as TGTGCCAGCAGCACCCTATTATGCGCTGAAGCTTTCTTT. This encodes CASSTLLCAEAFF.

This clonotype was seen only a few times. The chain employs TRBV20-1 and TRBJ2-2, with D possibly matching TRBD2 (6 bases). V lost 7 bases and J 7 bases, leaving 22 bases between the germline ends. Germline loops: CDR1 DFQATT, CDR2 SNEGSKA (reference sequence). CDR3 length equals 15 residues. CDR3 DNA: TGCAGTGTCACCGGGACGGGAGACTGGGGCGGGGAGCTGTTTTTT. Its protein product is CSVTGTGDWGGELFF.

Ten or more counts support this clonotype. The chain links TRBV6-1 to TRBJ2-1, with D unclear. CDR1 and CDR2 from the germline V gene are MNHNS and SASEGT. The V end lost 3 bases, the J end lost 0 bases, and 9 bases lay between the germline ends. The CDR3 runs to 15 residues. The CDR3 DNA reads as TGTGCCAGCAGTGAGACCCAAAGCTCCTACAATGAGCAGTTCTTC. It yields the protein CASSETQSSYNEQFF.

The chain couples TRBV7-2 to TRBJ1-1; D is possibly TRBD1 (5 bases). V shed 3 bases and J shed 0 bases, with 17 bases lying between them. There are 17 residues in the CDR3. Germline V gene data show CDR1 as SGHTA and CDR2 as FQGNSA. CDR3 amino acids: CASSLVDGRTMNTEAFF. In nucleotides, the CDR3 is TGTGCCAGCAGCTTGGTCGACGGGCGGACAATGAACACTGAAGCTTTCTTT.

This clonotype was seen ten or more times. The chain is built from TRBV15 and TRBJ1-1; no firm D call. Germline loops: CDR1 LNHNV, CDR2 YYDKDF (reference sequence). The V end lost 3 bases, the J end lost 11 bases, and 22 bases lay between the germline ends. The CDR3 sequence is 15 residues long. The CDR3 nucleotides are TGTGCCACCAGCAGCCCGGGCCAGAAGACTAGGGCGGCTTTCTTT. This encodes CATSSPGQKTRAAFF.

This clonotype was seen repeatedly, ten times or more. The chain couples TRBV10-3 to TRBJ2-5, with D possibly being TRBD1 (6 bases). Looked up from germline, CDR1 is ENHRY and CDR2 is SYGVKD. The CDR3 extends over 14 amino acids. Trimming took off 3 bases at V and 4 bases at J, with 12 bases between the two ends. In DNA, the CDR3 is TGTGCCATCAGTGACCCCAGGGGAATAGAGACCCAGTACTTC. Protein product: CAISDPRGIETQYF.